The rows below give T cell receptor beta chains drawn from one sample of a study of cytomegalovirus exposure and HLA in healthy donors. Profiled with immunoSEQ multiplex PCR; TCRdb holds only in-frame clones, not every one. The sample contains about 160,000 clones, approximately 96% of which appear only once. The sequenced sample was PBMCs. These receptors were obtained from a woman younger than 35 in good health and CMV-seronegative. Both conserved end residues are trimmed from each CDR3.

CDR3aa,v_gene,len,j_gene
ASSIVTGSPYEQY,TRBV19,13,TRBJ2-7
ARRTFLGRDRSPEAF,TRBV2,15,TRBJ1-1
AWSLPGTPGEGNTIY,TRBV30,15,TRBJ1-3
ASSQGQGDVSYGYT,TRBV4-2,14,TRBJ1-2
ASSAYASTSSSYEQY,TRBV9,15,TRBJ2-7
ASSPRLTGHPGNTIY,TRBV18,15,TRBJ1-3
ASSEWGQGNDGYT,TRBV2,13,TRBJ1-2
ASDRGGNTEAF,TRBV6-1,11,TRBJ1-1
ASSQEATGDTEAF,TRBV4-2,13,TRBJ1-1
ASSSTGSSYNSPLH,TRBV9,14,TRBJ1-6
ASSLVGPYGYT,TRBV7-9,11,TRBJ1-2
ASSYRTGGDSPLH,TRBV7-2,13,TRBJ1-6
ASSLASGGAVKTQY,TRBV7-8,14,TRBJ2-5
ATAPGSGGAGETQY,TRBV15,14,TRBJ2-5
ASSQDRAQDGEKLF,TRBV4-2,14,TRBJ1-4
ASSPGAGNLGNTIY,TRBV18,14,TRBJ1-3
ASSLLGQGSNTIY,TRBV7-9,13,TRBJ1-3
ASSATDRPNYGYT,TRBV7-9,13,TRBJ1-2
ASLRGGPGDTQY,TRBV19,12,TRBJ2-3
ASSFTWGLEQY,TRBV5-4,11,TRBJ2-7
ASSLDLGGSQPQH,TRBV7-2,13,TRBJ1-5
ASSPGQNTEAF,TRBV11-1,11,TRBJ1-1
ASSPSRGTGMATEAF,TRBV18,15,TRBJ1-1
ASSLNGRLEETQY,TRBV7-2,13,TRBJ2-5
ASSSSLVSTEAF,TRBV14,12,TRBJ1-1
ASRGRFWNQPQH,TRBV6-5,12,TRBJ1-5
ASSQAGTSDGYT,TRBV4-2,12,TRBJ1-2
ASSLGRDFSGYT,TRBV11-2,12,TRBJ1-2
ALTGPYPGPNTEAF,TRBV19,14,TRBJ1-1
ASSIVAGSNQPQH,TRBV19,13,TRBJ1-5
ASSLTGGAGGELF,TRBV5-4,13,TRBJ2-2
ASSLGGADHNSPLH,TRBV5-1,14,TRBJ1-6
ASSSKPLAVRASYNEQF,TRBV7-3,17,TRBJ2-1
ASHKGQTYNYGYT,TRBV5-4,13,TRBJ1-2
ASSSVQGNTQY,TRBV27,11,TRBJ2-3
ASSDTGTGDPSYEQY,TRBV13,15,TRBJ2-7
ASSEATGLGSPLH,TRBV25-1,13,TRBJ1-6
ASSSTRTGLNYGYT,TRBV7-2,14,TRBJ1-2
ASSYKGTPSTDTQY,TRBV6-6,14,TRBJ2-3
ASGRENTGELF,TRBV6-6,11,TRBJ2-2
ASSPLTSGEETQY,TRBV18,13,TRBJ2-5
ASRLRGGGRLDTQY,TRBV27,14,TRBJ2-3